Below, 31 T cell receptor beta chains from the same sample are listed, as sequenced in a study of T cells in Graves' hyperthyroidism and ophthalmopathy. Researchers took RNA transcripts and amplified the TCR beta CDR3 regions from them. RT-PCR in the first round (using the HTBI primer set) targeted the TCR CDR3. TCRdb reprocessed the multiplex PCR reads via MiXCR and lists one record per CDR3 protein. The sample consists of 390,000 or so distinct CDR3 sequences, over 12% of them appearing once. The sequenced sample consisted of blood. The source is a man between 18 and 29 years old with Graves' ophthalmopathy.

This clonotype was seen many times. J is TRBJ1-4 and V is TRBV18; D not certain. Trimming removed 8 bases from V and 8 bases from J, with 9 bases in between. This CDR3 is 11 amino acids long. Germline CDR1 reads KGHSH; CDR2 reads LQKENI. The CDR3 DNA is TGTGCCAGCCAGCGGGGAGAAAAACTGTTTTTT. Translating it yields CASQRGEKLFF.

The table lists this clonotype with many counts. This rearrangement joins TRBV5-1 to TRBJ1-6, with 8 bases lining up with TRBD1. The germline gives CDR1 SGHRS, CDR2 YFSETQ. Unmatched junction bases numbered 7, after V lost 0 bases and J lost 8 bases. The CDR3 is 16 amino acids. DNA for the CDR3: TGCGCCAGCAGCTTGGACACAACAGGGGGATATTCACCCCTCCACTTT. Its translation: CASSLDTTGGYSPLHF.

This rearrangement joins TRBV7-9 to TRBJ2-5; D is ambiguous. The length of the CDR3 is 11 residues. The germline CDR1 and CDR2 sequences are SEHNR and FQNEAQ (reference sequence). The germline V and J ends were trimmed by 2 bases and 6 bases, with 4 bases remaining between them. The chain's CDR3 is CASSLQQTQYF. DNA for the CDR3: TGTGCCAGCAGCTTACAACAGACCCAGTACTTC.

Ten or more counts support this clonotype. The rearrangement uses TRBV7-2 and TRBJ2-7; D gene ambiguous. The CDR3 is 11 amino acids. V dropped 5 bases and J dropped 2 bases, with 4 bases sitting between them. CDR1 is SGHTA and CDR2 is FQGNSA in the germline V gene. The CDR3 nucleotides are TGTGCCAGCAGCCGACCCTACGAGCAGTACTTC. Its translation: CASSRPYEQYF.

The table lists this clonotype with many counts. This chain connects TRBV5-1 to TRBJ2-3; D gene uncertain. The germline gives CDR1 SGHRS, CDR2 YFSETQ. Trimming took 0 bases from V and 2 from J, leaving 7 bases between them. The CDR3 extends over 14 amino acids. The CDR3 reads CASSLAEATDTQYF. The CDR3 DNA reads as TGCGCCAGCAGCTTGGCCGAAGCCACAGATACGCAGTATTTT.

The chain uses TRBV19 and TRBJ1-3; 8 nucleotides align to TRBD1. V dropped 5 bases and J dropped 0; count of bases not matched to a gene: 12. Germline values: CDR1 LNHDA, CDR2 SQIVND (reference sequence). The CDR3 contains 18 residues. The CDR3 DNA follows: TGTGCCAGTAGTTTGGCCCCCGACAGGGGCGGCTCTGGAAACACCATATATTTT. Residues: CASSLAPDRGGSGNTIYF.

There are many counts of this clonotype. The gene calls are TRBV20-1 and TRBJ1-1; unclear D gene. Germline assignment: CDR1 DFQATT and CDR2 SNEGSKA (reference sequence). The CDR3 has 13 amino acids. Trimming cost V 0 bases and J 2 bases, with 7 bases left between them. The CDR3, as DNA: TGCAGTGCTAGAGACCGACCCAACACTGAAGCTTTCTTT. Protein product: CSARDRPNTEAFF.

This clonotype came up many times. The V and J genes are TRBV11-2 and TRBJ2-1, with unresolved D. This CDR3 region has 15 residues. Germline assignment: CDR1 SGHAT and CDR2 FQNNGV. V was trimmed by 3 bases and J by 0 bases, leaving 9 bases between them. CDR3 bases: TGTGCCAGCAGCTTTCAGGCGCACTCCTACAATGAGCAGTTCTTC. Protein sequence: CASSFQAHSYNEQFF.

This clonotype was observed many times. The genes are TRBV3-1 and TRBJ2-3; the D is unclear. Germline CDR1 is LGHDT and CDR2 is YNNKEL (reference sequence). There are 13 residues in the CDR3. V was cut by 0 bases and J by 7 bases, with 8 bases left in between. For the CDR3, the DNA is TGTGCCAGCAGCCAAGACGGCTCATATACGCAGTATTTT. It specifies CASSQDGSYTQYF.

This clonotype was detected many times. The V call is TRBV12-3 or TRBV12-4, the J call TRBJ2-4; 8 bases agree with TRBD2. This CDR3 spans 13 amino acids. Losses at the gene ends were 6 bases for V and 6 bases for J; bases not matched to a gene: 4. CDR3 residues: CASRPGGGNIQYF. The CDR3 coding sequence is TGTGCCAGCAGGCCGGGGGGGGGAAACATTCAGTACTTC.

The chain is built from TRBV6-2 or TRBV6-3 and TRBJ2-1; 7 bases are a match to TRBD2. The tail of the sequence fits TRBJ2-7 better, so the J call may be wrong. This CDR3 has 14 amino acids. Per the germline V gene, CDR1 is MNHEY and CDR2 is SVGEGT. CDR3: CASSRDYGVNEQYF. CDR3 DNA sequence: TGTGCCAGCAGCCGGGACTACGGGGTCAATGAGCAGTACTTC.

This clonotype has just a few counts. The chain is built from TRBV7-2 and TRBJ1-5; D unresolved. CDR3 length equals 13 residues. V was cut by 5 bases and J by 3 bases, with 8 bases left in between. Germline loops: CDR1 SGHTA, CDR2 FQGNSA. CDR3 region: CASSADINQPQHF. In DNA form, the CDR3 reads TGTGCCAGCAGCGCAGACATCAATCAGCCCCAGCATTTT.

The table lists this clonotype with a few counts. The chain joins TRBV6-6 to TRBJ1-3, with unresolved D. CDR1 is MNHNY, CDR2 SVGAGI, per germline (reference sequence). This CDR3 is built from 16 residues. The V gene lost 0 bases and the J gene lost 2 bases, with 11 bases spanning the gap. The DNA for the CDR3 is TGTGCCAGCAGTTACTCCGCAGGCAATGCTGGAAACACCATATATTTT. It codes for CASSYSAGNAGNTIYF.

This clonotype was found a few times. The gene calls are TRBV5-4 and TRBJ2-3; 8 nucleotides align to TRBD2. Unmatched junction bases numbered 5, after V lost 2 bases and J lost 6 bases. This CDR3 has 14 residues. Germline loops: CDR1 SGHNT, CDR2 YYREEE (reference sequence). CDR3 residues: CASSFAGGMDTQYF. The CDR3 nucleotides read TGTGCCAGCAGCTTCGCGGGGGGAATGGATACGCAGTATTTT.

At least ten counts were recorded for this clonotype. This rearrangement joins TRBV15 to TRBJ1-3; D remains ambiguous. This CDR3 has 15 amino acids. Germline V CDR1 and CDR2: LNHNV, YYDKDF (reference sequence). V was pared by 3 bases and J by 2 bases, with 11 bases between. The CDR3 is CATSRARTAGNTIYF. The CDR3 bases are TGTGCCACCAGCAGGGCCCGGACTGCTGGAAACACCATATATTTT.

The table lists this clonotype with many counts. Here the CDR3 reads CASSEQGETQYF. In DNA form, the CDR3 reads TGTGCCAGCAGCGAACAGGGGGAGACCCAGTACTTC. The rearrangement joins TRBV2 to TRBJ2-5; 7 nucleotides match TRBD1. V shed 6 bases, J shed 5 bases, and the junction held 3 bases outside the gene matches. The germline gives CDR1 SNHLY, CDR2 FYNNEI. This CDR3 is built from 12 residues.

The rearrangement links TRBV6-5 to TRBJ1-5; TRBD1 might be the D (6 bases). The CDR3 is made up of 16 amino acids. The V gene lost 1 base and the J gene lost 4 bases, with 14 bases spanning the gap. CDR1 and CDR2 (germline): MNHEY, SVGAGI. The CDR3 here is CASSYFRGAKNQPQHF. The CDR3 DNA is TGTGCCAGCAGTTACTTTCGGGGGGCTAAAAATCAGCCCCAGCATTTT.

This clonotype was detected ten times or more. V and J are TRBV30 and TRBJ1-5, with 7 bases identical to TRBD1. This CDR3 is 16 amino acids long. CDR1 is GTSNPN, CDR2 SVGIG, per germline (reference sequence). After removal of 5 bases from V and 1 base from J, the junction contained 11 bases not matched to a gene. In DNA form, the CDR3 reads TGTGCCTGGGGGCCTAGACAGGGAAGGAGCAATCAGCCCCAGCATTTT. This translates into CAWGPRQGRSNQPQHF.

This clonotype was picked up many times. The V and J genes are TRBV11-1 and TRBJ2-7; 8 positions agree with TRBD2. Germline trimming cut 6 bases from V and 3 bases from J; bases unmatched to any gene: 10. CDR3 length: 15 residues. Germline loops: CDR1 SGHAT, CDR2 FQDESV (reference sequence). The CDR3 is CASRSGLATGYEQYF. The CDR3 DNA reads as TGTGCCAGCAGGTCTGGACTAGCTACGGGCTACGAGCAGTACTTC.

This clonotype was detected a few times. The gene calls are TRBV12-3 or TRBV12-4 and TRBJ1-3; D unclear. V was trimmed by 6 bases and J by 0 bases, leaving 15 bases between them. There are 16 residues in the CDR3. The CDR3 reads CASSPTTASSGNTIYF. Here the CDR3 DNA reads TGTGCCAGCAGCCCTACGACCGCTTCCTCTGGAAACACCATATATTTT.

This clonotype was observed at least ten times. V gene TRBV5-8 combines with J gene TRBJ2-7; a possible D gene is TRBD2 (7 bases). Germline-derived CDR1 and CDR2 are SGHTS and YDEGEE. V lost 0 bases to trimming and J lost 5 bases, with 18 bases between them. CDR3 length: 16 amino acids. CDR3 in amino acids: CASSLAWGGPGHEQYF. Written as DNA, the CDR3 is TGTGCCAGCAGCTTGGCCTGGGGGGGCCCTGGCCACGAGCAGTACTTC.

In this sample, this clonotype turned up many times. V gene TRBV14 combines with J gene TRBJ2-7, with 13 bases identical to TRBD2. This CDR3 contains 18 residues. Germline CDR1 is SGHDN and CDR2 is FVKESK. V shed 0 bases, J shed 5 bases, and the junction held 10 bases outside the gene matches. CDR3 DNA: TGTGCCAGCAGCCAAGACCCGGGACTAGCGGGATCGAGGGACGAGCAGTACTTC. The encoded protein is CASSQDPGLAGSRDEQYF.

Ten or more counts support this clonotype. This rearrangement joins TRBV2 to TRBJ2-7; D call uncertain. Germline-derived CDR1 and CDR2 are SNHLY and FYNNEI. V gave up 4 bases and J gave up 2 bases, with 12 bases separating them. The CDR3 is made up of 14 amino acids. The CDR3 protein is CASSVVYKTYEQYF. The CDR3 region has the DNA TGTGCCAGCAGTGTCGTTTACAAAACCTACGAGCAGTACTTC.

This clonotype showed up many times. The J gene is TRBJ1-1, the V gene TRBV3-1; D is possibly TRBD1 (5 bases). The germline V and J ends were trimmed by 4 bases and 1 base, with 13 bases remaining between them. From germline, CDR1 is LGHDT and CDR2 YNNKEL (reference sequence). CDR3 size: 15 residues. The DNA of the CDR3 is TGTGCCAGCAGCCTCCAGCGCGGGGCGAACACTGAAGCTTTCTTT. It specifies CASSLQRGANTEAFF.

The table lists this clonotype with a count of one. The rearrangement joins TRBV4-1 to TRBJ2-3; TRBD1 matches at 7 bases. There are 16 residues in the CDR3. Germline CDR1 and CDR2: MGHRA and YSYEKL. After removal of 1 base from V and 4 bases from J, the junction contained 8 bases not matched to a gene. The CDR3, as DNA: TGCGCCAGCAGCCAAGGCCGAGGGGGCTCGGCAGATACGCAGTATTTT. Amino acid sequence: CASSQGRGGSADTQYF.

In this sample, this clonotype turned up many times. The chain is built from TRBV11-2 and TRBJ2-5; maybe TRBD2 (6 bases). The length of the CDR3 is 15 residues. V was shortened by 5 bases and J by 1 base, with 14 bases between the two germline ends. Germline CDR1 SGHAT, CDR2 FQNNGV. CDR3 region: CASSRDVGGQETQYF. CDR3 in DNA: TGTGCCAGCAGCAGGGACGTGGGGGGCCAAGAGACCCAGTACTTC.

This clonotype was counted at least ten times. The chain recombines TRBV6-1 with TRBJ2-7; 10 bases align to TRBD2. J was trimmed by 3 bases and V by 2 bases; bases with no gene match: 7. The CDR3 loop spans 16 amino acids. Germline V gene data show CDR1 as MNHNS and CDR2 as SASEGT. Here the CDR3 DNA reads TGTGCCAGCAGTGAATCCCCGTCTAGCGGGAGCTACGAGCAGTACTTC. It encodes CASSESPSSGSYEQYF.

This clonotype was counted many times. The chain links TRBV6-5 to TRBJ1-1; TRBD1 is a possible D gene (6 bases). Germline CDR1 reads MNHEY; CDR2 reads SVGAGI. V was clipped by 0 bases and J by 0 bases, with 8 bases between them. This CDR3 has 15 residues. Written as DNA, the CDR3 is TGTGCCAGCAGTTACTCGGGGGGCATGAACACTGAAGCTTTCTTT. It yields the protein CASSYSGGMNTEAFF.

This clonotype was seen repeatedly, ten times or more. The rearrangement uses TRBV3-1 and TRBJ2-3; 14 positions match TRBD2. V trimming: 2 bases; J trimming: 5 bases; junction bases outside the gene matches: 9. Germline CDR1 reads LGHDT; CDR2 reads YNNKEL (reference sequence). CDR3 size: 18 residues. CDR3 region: CASSQKWTSGGKGDTQYF. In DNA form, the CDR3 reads TGTGCCAGCAGCCAAAAATGGACTAGCGGGGGGAAGGGAGATACGCAGTATTTT.

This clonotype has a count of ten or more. CDR3 nucleotide sequence: TGTGCCAGCAGCTTATTGGAGGGGAGCTACGAGCAGTACTTC. Protein product: CASSLLEGSYEQYF. The V gene is TRBV7-9, the J gene TRBJ2-7, with D possibly being TRBD2 (6 bases). The germline V gene encodes CDR1 SEHNR and CDR2 FQNEAQ (reference sequence). The CDR3 loop spans 14 amino acids. Trimming shortened V by 2 bases and J by 3 bases, and 11 bases separated the two germline ends. The entire variable domain, with the rest obtained from reference TRBV7-9 and TRBJ2-7, is as follows: DTGVSQNPRHKITKRGQNVTFRCDPISEHNRLYWYRQTLGQGPEFLTYFQNEAQLEKSRLLSDRFSAERPKGSFSTLEIQRTEQGDSAMYLCASSLLEGSYEQYFGPGTRLTVT.

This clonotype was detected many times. The CDR3 here is CASSFGLPSNEQFF. CDR3 bases: TGTGCCAGCAGTTTTGGACTACCTTCTAATGAGCAGTTCTTC. This chain joins TRBV6-1 and TRBJ2-1; D is possibly TRBD2 (6 bases). Germline loops: CDR1 MNHNS, CDR2 SASEGT. The CDR3 length is 14 residues. Trimming cost V 5 bases and J 7 bases, with 15 bases left between them.